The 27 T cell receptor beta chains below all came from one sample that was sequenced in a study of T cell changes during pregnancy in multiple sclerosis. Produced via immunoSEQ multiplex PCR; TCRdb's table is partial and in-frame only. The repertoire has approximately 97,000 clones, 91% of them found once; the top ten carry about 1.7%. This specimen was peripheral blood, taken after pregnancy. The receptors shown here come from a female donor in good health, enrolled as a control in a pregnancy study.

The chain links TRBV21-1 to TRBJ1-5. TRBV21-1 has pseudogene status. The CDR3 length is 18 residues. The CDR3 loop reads CASSKRGVKGFFNQPQHF. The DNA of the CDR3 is TGTGCCAGCAGCAAACGGGGGGTGAAGGGGTTTTTCAATCAGCCCCAGCATTTT.

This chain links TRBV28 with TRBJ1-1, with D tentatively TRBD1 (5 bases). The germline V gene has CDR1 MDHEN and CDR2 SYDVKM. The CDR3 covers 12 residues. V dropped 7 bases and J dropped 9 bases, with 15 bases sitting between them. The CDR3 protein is CASTNSGGKAFF. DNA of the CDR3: TGTGCCAGCACCAACAGTGGGGGGAAAGCTTTCTTT. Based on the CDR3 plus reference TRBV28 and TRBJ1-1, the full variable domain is DVKVTQSSRYLVKRTGEKVFLECVQDMDHENMFWYRQDPGLGLRLIYFSYDVKMKEKGDIPEGYSVSREKKERFSLILESASTNQTSMYLCASTNSGGKAFFGQGTRLTVV.

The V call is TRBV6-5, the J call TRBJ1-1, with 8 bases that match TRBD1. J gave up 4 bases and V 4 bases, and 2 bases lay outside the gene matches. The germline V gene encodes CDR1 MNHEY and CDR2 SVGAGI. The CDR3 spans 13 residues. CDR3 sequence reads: CASSLQGGTEAFF. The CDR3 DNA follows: TGTGCCAGCAGTTTACAGGGGGGCACTGAAGCTTTCTTT.

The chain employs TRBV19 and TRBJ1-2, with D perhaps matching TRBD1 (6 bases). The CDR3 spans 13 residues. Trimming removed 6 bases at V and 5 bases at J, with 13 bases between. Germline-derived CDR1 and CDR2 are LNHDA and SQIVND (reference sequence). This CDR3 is CASSSGQLYGYTF. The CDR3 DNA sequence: TGTGCCAGTAGCTCCGGACAGCTTTATGGCTACACCTTC.

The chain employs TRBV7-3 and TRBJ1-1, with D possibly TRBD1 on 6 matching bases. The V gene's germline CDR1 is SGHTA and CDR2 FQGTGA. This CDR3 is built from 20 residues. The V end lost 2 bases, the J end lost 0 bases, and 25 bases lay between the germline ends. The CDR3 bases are TGTGCCAGCAGCTTATGGAGGGACATAAGGGGAGGGCTTTTGAACACTGAAGCTTTCTTT. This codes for CASSLWRDIRGGLLNTEAFF. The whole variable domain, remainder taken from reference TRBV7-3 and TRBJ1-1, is GAGVSQTPSNKVTEKGKYVELRCDPISGHTALYWYRQSLGQGPEFLIYFQGTGAADDSGLPNDRFFAVRPEGSVSTLKIQRTERGDSAVYLCASSLWRDIRGGLLNTEAFFGQGTRLTVV.

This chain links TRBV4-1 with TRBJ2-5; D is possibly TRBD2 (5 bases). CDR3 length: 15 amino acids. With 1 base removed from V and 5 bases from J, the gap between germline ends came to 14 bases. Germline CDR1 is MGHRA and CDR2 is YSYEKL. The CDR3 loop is CASSQVVGTGETQYF. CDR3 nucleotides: TGCGCCAGCAGCCAAGTGGTGGGTACGGGGGAGACCCAGTACTTC.

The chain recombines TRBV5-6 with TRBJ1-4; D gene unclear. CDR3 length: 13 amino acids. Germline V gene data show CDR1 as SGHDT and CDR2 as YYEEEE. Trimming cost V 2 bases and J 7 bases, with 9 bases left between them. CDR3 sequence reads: CASSFGRSEKLFF. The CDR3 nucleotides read TGTGCCAGCAGCTTTGGGAGGAGTGAAAAACTGTTTTTT.

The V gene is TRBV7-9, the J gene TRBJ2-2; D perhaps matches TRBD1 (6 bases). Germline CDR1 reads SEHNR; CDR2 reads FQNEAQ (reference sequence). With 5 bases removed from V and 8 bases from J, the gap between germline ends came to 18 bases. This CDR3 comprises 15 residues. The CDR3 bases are TGTGCCAGCAGCCTGATCAGGACAGTGAGGGGGGAGCTGTTTTTT. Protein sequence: CASSLIRTVRGELFF.

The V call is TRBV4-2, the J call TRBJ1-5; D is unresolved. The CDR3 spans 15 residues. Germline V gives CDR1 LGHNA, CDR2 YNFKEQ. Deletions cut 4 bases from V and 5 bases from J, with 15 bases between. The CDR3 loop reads CASSPTTGAHQPQHF. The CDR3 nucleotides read TGTGCCAGCAGCCCTACGACGGGTGCTCATCAGCCCCAGCATTTT.

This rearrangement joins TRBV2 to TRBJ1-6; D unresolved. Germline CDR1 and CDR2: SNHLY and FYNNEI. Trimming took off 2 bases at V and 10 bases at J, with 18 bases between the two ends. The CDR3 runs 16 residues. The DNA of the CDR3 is TGTGCCAGCAGTGAAAATTTACGGGGATTTGAGTCACCCCTCCACTTT. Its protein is CASSENLRGFESPLHF. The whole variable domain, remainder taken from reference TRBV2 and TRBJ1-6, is EPEVTQTPSHQVTQMGQEVILRCVPISNHLYFYWYRQILGQKVEFLVSFYNNEISEKSEIFDDQFSVERPDGSNFTLKIRSTKLEDSAMYFCASSENLRGFESPLHFGNGTRLTVT.

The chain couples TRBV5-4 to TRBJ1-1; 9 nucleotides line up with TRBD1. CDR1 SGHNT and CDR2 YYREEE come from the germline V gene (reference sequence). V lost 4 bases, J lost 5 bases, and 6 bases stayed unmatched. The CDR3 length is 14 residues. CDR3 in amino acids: CASSTQGARTEAFF. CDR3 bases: TGTGCCAGCAGCACACAGGGGGCGCGGACTGAAGCTTTCTTT.

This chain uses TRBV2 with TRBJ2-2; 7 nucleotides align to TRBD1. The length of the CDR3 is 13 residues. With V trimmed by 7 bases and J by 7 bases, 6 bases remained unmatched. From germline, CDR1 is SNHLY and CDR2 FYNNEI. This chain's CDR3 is CASTPRGRGELFF. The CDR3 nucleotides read TGTGCCAGCACTCCGAGGGGGCGCGGGGAGCTGTTTTTT.

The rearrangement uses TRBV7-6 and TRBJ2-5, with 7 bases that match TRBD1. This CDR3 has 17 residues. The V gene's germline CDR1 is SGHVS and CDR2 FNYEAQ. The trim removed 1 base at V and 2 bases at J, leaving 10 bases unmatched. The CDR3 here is CASSLEKGASWQETQYF. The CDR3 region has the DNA TGTGCCAGCAGCTTAGAGAAGGGGGCTAGTTGGCAAGAGACCCAGTACTTC.

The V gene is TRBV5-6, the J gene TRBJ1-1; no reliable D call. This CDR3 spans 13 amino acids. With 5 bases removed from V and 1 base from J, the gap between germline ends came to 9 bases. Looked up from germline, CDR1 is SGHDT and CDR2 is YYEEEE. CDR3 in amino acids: CASREISNTEAFF. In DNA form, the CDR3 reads TGTGCCAGCAGGGAGATCTCGAACACTGAAGCTTTCTTT.

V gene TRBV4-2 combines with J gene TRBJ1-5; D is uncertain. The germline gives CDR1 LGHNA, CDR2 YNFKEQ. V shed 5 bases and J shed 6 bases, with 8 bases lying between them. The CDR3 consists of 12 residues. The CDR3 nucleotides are TGTGCCAGCAGCACGGGTTCTCAGCCCCAGCATTTT. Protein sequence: CASSTGSQPQHF.

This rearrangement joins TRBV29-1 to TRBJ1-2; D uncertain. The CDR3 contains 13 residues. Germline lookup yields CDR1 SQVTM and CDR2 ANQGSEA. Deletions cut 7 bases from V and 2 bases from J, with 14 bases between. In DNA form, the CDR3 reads TGCAGCGCCGAGGGAGAACGCAACTATGGCTACACCTTC. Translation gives CSAEGERNYGYTF.

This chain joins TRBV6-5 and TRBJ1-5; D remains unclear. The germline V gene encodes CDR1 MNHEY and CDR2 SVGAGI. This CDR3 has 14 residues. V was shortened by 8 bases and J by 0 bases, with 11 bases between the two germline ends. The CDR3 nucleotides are TGTGCCAGCGTCGGTAGGAGTAGCAATCAGCCCCAGCATTTT. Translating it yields CASVGRSSNQPQHF.

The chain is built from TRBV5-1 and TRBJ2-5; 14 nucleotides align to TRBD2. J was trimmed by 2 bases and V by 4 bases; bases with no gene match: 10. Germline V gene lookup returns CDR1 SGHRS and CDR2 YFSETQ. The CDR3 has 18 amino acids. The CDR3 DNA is TGCGCCAGCAGCCTGGGACTAGCGGGGGCCCTAGAACAAGAGACCCAGTACTTC. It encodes CASSLGLAGALEQETQYF. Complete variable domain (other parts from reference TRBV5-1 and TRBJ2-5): KAGVTQTPRYLIKTRGQQVTLSCSPISGHRSVSWYQQTPGQGLQFLFEYFSETQRNKGNFPGRFSGRQFSNSRSEMNVSTLELGDSALYLCASSLGLAGALEQETQYFGPGTRLLVL.

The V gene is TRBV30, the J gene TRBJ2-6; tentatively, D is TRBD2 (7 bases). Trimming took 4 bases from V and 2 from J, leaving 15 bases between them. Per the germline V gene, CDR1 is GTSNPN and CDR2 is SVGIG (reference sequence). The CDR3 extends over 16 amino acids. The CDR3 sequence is CAWTKGGGPGANVLTF. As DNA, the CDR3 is TGTGCCTGGACCAAGGGAGGGGGGCCTGGGGCCAACGTCCTGACTTTC. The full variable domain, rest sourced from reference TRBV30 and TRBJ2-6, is SQTIHQWPATLVQPVGSPLSLECTVEGTSNPNLYWYRQAAGRGLQLLFYSVGIGQISSEVPQNLSASRPQDRQFILSSKKLLLSDSGFYLCAWTKGGGPGANVLTFGAGSRLTVL.

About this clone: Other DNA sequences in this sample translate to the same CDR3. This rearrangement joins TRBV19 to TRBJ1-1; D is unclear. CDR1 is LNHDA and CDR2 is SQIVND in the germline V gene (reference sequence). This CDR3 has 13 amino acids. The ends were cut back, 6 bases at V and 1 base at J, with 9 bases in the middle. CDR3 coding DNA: TGTGCCAGTAGCCCGACGGGGAACACTGAAGCTTTCTTT. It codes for CASSPTGNTEAFF. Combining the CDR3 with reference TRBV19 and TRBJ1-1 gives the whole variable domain DGGITQSPKYLFRKEGQNVTLSCEQNLNHDAMYWYRQDPGQGLRLIYYSQIVNDFQKGDIAEGYSVSREKKESFPLTVTSAQKNPTAFYLCASSPTGNTEAFFGQGTRLTVV.

In DNA, the CDR3 is TGTGCCAGCAGCTTGGAGGGCCTCAGGGGGGTCGAGCAGTTCTTC. Its protein product is CASSLEGLRGVEQFF. The chain is built from TRBV5-4 and TRBJ2-1; TRBD1 is a possible D gene (7 bases). Germline CDR1 is SGHNT and CDR2 is YYREEE (reference sequence). V lost 0 bases and J 10 bases, leaving 17 bases between the germline ends. The CDR3 is 15 residues long.

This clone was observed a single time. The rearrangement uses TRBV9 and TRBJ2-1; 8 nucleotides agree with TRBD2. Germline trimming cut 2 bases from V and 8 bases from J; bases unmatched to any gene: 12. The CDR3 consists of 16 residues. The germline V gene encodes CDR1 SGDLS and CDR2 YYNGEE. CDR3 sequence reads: CASSVLSGGGSDEQFF. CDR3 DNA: TGTGCCAGCAGCGTCTTGAGCGGCGGGGGGAGCGATGAGCAGTTCTTC.

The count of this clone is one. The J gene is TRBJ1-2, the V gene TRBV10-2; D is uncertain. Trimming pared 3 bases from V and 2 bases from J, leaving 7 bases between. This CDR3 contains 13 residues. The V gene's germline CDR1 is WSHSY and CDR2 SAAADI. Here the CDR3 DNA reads TGCGCCAGCAGTGATGGCAGGAACTATGGCTACACCTTC. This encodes CASSDGRNYGYTF.

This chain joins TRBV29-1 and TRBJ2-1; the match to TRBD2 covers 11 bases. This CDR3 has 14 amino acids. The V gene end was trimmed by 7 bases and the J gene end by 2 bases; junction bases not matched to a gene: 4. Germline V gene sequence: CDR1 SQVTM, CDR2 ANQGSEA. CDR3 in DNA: TGCAGCGCTGGGACTAGCGGTACCTACAATGAGCAGTTCTTC. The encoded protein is CSAGTSGTYNEQFF.

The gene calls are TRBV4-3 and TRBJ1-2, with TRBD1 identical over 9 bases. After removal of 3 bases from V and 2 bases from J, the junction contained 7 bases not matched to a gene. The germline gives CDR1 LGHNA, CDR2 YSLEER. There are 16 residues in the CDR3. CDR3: CASSHRPGQGNYGYTF. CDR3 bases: TGCGCCAGCAGCCACCGACCGGGACAGGGAAACTATGGCTACACCTTC.

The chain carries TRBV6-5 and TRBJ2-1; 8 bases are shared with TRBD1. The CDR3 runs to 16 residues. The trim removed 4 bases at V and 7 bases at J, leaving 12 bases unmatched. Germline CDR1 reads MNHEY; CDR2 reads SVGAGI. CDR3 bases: TGTGCCAGCAGTTCCACCGCCGGAACAGGGGGAAATGAGCAGTTCTTC. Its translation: CASSSTAGTGGNEQFF.

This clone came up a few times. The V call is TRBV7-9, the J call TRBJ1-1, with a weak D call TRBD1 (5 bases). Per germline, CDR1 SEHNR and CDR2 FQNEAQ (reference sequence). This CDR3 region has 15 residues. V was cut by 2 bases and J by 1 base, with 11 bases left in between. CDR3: CASSLHTGGNTEAFF. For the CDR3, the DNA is TGTGCCAGCAGCTTACATACCGGGGGGAACACTGAAGCTTTCTTT.